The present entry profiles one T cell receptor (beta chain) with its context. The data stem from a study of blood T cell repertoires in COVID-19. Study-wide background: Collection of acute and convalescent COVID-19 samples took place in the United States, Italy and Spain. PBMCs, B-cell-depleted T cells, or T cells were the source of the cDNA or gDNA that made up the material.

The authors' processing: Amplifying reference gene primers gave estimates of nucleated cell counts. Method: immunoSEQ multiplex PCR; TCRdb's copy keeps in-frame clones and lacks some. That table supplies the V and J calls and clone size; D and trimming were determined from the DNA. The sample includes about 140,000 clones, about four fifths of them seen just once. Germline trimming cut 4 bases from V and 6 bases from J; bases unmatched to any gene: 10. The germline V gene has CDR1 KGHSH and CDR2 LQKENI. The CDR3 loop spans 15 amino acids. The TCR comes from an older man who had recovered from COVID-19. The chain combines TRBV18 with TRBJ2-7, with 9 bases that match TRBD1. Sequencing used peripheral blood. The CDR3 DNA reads TGTGCCAGCTCACTACAGGGACAGGGAGTTAGCGAGCAGTACTTC. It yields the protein CASSLQGQGVSEQYF. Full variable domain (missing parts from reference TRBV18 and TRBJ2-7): NAGVMQNPRHLVRRRGQEARLRCSPMKGHSHVYWYRQLPEEGLKFMVYLQKENIIDESGMPKERFSAEFPKEGPSILRIQQVVRGDSAAYFCASSLQGQGVSEQYFGPGTRLTVT.